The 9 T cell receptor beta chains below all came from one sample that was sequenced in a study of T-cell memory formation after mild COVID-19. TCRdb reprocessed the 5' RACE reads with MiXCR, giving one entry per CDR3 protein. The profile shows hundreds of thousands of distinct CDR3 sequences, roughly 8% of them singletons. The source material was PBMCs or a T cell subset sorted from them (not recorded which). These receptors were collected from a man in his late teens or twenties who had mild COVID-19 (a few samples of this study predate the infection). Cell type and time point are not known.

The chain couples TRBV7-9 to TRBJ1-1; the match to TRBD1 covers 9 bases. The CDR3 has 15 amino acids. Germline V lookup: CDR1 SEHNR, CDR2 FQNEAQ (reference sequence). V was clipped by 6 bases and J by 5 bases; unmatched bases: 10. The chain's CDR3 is CASRPNRGLGTEAFF. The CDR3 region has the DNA TGTGCCAGCAGACCAAACAGGGGGCTGGGGACTGAAGCTTTCTTT.

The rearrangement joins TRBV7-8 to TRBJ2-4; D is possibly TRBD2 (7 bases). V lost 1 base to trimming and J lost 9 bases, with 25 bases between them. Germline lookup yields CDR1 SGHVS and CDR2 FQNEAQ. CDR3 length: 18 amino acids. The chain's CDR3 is CASSLERRGKGGKGIQYF. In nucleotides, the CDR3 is TGTGCCAGCAGCTTAGAAAGGCGGGGGAAGGGGGGGAAGGGCATTCAGTACTTC.

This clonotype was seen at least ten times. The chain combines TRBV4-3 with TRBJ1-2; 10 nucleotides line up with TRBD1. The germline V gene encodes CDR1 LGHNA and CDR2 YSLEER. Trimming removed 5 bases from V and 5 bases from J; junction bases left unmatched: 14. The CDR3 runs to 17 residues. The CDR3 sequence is CASSSGPVGGQGYGYTF. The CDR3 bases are TGCGCCAGCAGCTCGGGACCAGTCGGGGGACAGGGGTATGGCTACACCTTC.

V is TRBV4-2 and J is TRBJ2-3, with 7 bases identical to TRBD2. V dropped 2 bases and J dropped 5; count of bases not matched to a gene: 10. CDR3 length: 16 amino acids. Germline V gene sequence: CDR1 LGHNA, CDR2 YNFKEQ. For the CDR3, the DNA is TGTGCCAGCAGCCAATCAGGGACTACCCAGGGAGATACGCAGTATTTT. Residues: CASSQSGTTQGDTQYF.

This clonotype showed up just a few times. This chain's CDR3 is CASSLGQSTEAFF. DNA of the CDR3: TGTGCCAGCAGCTTGGGGCAGAGCACTGAAGCTTTCTTT. This chain uses TRBV7-2 with TRBJ1-1; possibly TRBD1 for D (5 bases). Germline V gene sequence: CDR1 SGHTA, CDR2 FQGNSA. V was trimmed by 3 bases and J by 4 bases, leaving 9 bases between them. This CDR3 has 13 amino acids.

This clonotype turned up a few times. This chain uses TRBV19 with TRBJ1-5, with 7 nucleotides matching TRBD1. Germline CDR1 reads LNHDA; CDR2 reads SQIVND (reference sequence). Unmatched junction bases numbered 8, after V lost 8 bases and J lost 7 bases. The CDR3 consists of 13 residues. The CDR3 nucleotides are TGTGCCAGTTGGGAGGGGGCCAGGCAGCCCCAGCATTTT. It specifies CASWEGARQPQHF.

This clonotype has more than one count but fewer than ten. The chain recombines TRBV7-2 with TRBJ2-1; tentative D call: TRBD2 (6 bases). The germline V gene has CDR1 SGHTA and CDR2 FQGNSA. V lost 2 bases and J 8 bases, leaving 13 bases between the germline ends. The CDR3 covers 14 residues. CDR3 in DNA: TGTGCCAGCAGCTTACCACGACTAGGTCATGAGCAGTTCTTC. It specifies CASSLPRLGHEQFF.

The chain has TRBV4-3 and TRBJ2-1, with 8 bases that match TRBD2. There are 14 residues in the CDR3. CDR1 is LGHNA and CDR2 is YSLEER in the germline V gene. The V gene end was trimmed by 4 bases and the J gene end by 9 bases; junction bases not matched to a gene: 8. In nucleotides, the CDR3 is TGCGCCAGCAGCCCGTTCGGGGGGGACGTTGAGCAGTTCTTC. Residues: CASSPFGGDVEQFF.

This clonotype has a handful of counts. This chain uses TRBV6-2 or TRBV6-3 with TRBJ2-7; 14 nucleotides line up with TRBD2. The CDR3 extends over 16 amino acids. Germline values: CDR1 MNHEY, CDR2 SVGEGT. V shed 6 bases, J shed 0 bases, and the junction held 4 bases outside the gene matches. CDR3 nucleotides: TGTGCCAGCAGGCAAGGACTAGCGGGGGGCTCCTACGAGCAGTACTTC. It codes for CASRQGLAGGSYEQYF.